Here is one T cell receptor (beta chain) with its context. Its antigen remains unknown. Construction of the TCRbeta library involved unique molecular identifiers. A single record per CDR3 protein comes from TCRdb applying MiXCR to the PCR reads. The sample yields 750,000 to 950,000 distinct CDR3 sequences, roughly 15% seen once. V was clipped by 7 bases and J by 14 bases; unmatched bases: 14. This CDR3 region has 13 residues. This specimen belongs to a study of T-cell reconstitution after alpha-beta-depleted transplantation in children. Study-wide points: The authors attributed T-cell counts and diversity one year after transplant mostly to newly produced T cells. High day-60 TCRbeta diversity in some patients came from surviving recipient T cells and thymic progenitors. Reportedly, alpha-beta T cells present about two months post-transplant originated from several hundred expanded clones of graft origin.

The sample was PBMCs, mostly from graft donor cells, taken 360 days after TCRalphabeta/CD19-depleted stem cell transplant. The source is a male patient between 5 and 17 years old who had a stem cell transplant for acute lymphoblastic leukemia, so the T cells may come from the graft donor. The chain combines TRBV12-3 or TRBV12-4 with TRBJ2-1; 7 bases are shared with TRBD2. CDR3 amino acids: CASTLAEGGPEFF. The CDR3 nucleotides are TGTGCCAGCACCCTAGCGGAGGGAGGGCCAGAGTTCTTC.